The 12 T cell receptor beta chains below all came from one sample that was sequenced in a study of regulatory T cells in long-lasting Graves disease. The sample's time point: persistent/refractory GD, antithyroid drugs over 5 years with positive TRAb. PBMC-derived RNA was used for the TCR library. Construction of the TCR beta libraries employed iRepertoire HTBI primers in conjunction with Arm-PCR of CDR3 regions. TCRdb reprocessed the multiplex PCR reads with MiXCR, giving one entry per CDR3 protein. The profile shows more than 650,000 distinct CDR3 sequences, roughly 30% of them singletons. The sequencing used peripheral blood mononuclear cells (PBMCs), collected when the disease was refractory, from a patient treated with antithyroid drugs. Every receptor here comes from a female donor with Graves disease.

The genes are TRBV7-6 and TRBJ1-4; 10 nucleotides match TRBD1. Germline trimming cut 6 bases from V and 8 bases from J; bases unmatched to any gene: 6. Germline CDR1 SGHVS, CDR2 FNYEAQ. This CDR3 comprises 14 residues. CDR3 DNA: TGTGCCAGCAGTGACGGGACAGGGGTCGAAAAACTGTTTTTT. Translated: CASSDGTGVEKLFF.

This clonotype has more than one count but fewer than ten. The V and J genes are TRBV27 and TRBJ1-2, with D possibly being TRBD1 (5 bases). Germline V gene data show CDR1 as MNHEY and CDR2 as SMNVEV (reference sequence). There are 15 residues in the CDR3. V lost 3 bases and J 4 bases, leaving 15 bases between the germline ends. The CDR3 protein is CASSFGQGGTYGYTF. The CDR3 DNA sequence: TGTGCCAGCAGTTTTGGGCAGGGCGGCACCTATGGCTACACCTTC.

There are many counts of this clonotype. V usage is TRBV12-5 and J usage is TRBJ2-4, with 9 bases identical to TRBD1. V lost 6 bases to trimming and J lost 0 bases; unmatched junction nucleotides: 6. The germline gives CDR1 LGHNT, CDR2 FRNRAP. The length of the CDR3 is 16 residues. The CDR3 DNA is TGTGCTAGTGGACCCGGACAGGGGTTAGCCAAAAACATTCAGTACTTC. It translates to CASGPGQGLAKNIQYF.

The chain's CDR3 is CASSSRGFTEAFF. The CDR3 nucleotides read TGTGCCAGCAGCTCAAGAGGGTTCACTGAAGCTTTCTTT. This sequence joins TRBV13 and TRBJ1-1; D not certain. V lost 4 bases and J 4 bases, leaving 10 bases between the germline ends. CDR1 is PRHDT, CDR2 FYEKMQ, per germline (reference sequence). This CDR3 spans 13 amino acids.

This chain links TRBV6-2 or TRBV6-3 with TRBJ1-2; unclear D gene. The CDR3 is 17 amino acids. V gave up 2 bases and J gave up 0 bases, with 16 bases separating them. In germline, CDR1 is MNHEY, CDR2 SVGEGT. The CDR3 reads CASSYATPGRANYGYTF. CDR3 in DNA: TGTGCCAGCAGTTACGCCACCCCCGGGAGGGCTAACTATGGCTACACCTTC.

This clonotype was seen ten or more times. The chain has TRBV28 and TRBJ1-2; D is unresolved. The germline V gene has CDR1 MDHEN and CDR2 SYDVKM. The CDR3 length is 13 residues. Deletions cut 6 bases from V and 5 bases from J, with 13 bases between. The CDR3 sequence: CASRPTVSYGYTF. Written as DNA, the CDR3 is TGTGCCAGCAGACCGACGGTTTCTTATGGCTACACCTTC.

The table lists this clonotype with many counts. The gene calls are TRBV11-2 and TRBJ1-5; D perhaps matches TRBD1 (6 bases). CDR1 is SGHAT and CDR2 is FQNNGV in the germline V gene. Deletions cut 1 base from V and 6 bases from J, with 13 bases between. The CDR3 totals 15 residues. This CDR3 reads CASSLVSGAGQPQHF. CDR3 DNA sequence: TGTGCCAGCAGCTTAGTCTCAGGGGCCGGTCAGCCCCAGCATTTT.

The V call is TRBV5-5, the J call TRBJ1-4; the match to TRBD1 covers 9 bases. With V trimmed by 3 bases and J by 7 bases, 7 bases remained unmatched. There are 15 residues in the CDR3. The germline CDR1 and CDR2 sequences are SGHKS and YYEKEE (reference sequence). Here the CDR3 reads CASSSPRDRVEKLFF. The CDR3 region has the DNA TGTGCCAGCAGCTCTCCCCGGGACAGGGTTGAAAAACTGTTTTTT.

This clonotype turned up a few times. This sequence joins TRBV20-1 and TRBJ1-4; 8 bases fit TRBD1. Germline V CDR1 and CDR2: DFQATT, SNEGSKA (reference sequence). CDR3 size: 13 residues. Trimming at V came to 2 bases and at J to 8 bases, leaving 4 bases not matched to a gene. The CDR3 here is CSARSPGGEKLFF. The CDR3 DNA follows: TGCAGTGCTAGATCCCCAGGGGGCGAAAAACTGTTTTTT.

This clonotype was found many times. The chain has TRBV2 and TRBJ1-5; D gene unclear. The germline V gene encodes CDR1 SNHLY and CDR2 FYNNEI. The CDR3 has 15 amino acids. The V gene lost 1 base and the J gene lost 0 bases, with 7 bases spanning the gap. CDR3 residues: CASSEDWSSNQPQHF. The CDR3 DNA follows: TGTGCCAGCAGTGAAGACTGGAGTAGCAATCAGCCCCAGCATTTT.

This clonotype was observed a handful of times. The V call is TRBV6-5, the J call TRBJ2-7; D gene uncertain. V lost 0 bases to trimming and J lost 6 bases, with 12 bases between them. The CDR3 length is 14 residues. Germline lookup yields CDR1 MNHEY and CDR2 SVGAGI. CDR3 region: CASSYSKRTAEQYF. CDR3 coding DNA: TGTGCCAGCAGTTACTCGAAGAGGACCGCCGAGCAGTACTTC.

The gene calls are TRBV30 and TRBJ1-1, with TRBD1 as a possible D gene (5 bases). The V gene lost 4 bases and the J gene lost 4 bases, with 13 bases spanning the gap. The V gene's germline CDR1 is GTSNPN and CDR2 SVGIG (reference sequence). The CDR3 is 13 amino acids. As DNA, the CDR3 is TGTGCCTGGACTGTAAAGAGGGGCACTGAAGCTTTCTTT. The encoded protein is CAWTVKRGTEAFF.